This TCR beta chain was sequenced during a study of cytotoxic CD8 clonotypes in ibrutinib-treated CLL. Across the whole study: Following treatment for a median approximately 12 months, range 6 to 36, response samples were then taken. Mean productive templates were roughly 280,000; mean productive rearrangements were roughly 100,000. Study-wide findings and caveats: Private clonotypes, not public ones, expanded at ibrutinib response.

Regarding this clone: Its antigen is undetermined.

The V gene's germline CDR1 is SGDLS and CDR2 YYNGEE. CDR3 length equals 15 residues. V lost 6 bases, J lost 8 bases, and 18 bases lay in between. Assay: immunoSEQ multiplex PCR; the TCRdb copy retains only in-frame clones and omits some. Of some 35,000 clones in the sample, 70% to 80% were seen once. Specimen: PBMCs, collected at disease progression, from a patient treated with ibrutinib. This sequence originates from a human donor with chronic lymphocytic leukemia. V is TRBV9 and J is TRBJ1-6; TRBD1 might be the D (6 bases). The CDR3 loop is CASTPGRGWDSPLHF. For the CDR3, the DNA is TGTGCCAGCACCCCAGGAAGGGGGTGGGATTCACCCCTCCACTTT.